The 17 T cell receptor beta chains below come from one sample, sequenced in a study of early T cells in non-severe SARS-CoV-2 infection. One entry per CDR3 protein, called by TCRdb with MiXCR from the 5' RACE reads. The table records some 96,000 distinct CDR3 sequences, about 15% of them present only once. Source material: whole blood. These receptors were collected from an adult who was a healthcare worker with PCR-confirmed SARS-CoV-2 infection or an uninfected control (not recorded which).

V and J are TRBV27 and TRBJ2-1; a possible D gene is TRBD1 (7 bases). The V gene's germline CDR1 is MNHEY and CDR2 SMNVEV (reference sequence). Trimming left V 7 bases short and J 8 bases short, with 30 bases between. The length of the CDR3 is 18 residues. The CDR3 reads CASNLHPTAEGALDEQFF. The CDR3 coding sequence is TGTGCCAGCAACCTCCACCCGACAGCGGAGGGGGCGTTGGATGAGCAGTTCTTC.

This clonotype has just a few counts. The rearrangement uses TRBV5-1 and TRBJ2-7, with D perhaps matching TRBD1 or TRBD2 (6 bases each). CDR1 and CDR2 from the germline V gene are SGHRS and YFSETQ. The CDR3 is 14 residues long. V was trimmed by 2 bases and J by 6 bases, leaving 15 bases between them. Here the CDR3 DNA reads TGCGCCAGCAGCTTTAGACAGGCAGCGGGCGAGCAGTACTTC. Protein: CASSFRQAAGEQYF.

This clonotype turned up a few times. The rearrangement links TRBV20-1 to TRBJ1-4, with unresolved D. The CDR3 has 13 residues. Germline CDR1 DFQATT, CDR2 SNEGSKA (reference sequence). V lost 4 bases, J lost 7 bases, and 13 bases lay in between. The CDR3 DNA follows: TGCAGTGCTATCGGGGAGGCGTCTGAAAAACTGTTTTTT. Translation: CSAIGEASEKLFF.

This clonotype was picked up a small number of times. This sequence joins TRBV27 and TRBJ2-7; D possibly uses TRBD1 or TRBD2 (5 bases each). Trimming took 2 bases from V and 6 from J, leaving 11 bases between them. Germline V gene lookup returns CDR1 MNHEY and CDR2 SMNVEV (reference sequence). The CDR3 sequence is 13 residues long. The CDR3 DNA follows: TGTGCCAGCAGTTTAATAAATGGGGGCGAGCAGTACTTC. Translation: CASSLINGGEQYF.

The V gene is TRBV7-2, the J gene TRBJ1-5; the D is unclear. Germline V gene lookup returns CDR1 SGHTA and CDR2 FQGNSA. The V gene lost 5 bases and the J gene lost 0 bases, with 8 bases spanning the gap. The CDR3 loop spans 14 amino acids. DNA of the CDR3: TGTGCCAGCAGCACTGCGTATAGCAATCAGCCCCAGCATTTT. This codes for CASSTAYSNQPQHF.

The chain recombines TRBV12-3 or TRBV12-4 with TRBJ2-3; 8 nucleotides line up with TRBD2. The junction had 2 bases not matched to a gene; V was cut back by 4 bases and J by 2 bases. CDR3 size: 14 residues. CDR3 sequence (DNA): TGTGCCAGCAGTTATAGCGGGGACACAGATACGCAGTATTTT. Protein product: CASSYSGDTDTQYF.

CDR3 protein: CASVWPGGGNEQFF. As DNA, the CDR3 is TGTGCCAGCGTATGGCCCGGGGGAGGCAATGAGCAGTTCTTC. The chain joins TRBV2 to TRBJ2-1, with D tentatively TRBD2 (6 bases). The ends were cut back, 8 bases at V and 6 bases at J, with 17 bases in the middle. This CDR3 has 14 residues. Germline CDR1 is SNHLY and CDR2 is FYNNEI.

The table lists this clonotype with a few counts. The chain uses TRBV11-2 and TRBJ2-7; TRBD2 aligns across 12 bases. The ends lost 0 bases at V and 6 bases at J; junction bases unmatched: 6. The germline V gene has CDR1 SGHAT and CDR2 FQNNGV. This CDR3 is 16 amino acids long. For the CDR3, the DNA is TGTGCCAGCAGCTTAGATCCTGGACTAGCGGGAAGCGAGCAGTACTTC. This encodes CASSLDPGLAGSEQYF.

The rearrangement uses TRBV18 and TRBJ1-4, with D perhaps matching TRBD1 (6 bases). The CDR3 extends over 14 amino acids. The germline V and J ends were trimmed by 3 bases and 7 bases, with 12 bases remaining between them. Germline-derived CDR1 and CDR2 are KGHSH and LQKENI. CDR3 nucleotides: TGTGCCAGCTCACCGGGGGCAATCGGTGAAAAACTGTTTTTT. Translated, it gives CASSPGAIGEKLFF.

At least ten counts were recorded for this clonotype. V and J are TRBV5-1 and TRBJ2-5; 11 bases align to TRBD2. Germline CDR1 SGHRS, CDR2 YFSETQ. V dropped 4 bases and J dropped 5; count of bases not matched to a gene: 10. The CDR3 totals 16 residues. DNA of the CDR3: TGCGCCAGCAGCGCAGATGTAGCGGGAGGGCAGGAGACCCAGTACTTC. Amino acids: CASSADVAGGQETQYF.

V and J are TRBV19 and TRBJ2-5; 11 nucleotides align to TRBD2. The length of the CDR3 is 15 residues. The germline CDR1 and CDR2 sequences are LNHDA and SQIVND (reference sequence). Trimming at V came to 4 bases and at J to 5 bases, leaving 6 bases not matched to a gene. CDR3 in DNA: TGTGCCAGTAGTACTAGCGGGAGGAGTTTGGAGACCCAGTACTTC. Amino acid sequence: CASSTSGRSLETQYF.

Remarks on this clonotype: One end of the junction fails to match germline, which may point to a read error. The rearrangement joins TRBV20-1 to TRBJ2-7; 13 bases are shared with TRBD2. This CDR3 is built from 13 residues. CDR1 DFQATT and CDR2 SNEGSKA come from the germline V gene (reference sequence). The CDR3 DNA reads TGCAGTGCTAGAGATCTTACTAGCGGGAGGGAAAACTTC. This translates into CSARDLTSGRENF.

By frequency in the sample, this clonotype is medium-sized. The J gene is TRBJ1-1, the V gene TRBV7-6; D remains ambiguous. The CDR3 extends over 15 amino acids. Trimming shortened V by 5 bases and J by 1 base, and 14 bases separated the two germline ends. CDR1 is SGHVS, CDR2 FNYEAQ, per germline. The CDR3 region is CASSRADLGNTEAFF. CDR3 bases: TGTGCCAGCAGCCGGGCCGACCTAGGGAACACTGAAGCTTTCTTT.

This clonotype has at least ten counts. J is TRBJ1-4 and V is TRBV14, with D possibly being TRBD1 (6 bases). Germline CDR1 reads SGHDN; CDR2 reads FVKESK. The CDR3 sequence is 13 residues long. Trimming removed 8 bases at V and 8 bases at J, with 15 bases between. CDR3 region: CASSRGPYEKLFF. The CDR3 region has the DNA TGTGCCAGCTCCCGGGGGCCCTACGAAAAACTGTTTTTT.

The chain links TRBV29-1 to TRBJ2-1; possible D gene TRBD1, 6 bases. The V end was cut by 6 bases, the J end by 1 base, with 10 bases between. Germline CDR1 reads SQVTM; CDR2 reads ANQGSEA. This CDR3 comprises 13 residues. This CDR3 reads CSVRGGSYNEQFF. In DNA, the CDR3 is TGCAGCGTCCGAGGGGGTTCCTACAATGAGCAGTTCTTC.

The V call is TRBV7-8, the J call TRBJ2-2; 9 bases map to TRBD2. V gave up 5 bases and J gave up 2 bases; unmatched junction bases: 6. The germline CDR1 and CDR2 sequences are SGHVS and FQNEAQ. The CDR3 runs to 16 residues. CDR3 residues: CASSKGTSRNTGELFF. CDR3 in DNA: TGTGCCAGCAGCAAGGGGACTAGCAGAAACACCGGGGAGCTGTTTTTT.

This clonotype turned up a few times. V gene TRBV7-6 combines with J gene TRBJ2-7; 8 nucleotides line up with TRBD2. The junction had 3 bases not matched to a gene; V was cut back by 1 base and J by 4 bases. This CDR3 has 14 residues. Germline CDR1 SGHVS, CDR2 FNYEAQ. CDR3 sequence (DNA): TGTGCCAGCAGCTTAGAAGCGGGAGAATACGAGCAGTACTTC. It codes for CASSLEAGEYEQYF.